This record looks at one T cell receptor (beta chain) sequence and its context. The sample originates from a study of OX40 agonist ivuxolimab in advanced cancers. The CDR3 length is 16 residues. Per the germline V gene, CDR1 is SEHNR and CDR2 is FQNEAQ (reference sequence). V was clipped by 1 base and J by 6 bases, with 15 bases between them. Using immunoSEQ multiplex PCR, the repertoire was profiled, and TCRdb retains in-frame clones only, with some absent. This table has more than 40,000 clones, about 79% appearing once. This clonotype was obtained from an adult with an advanced solid tumor such as melanoma, head and neck, liver or kidney cancer. The genes are TRBV7-9 and TRBJ2-2; D is uncertain. The material sequenced was CD4+ or CD8+ T cells sorted from blood, taken in a trial of the OX40 agonist ivuxolimab. The CDR3 DNA is TGTGCCAGCAGCTTAGGATCACGACCCGGATCCGGGGAGCTGTTTTTT. It yields the protein CASSLGSRPGSGELFF.